This section outlines one TCR beta chain sequence together with its context. This sample is drawn from a study of T-cell memory formation after mild COVID-19. 5'RACE with constant-segment primers built TCRalpha and TCRbeta cDNA libraries with UMIs. TCRdb processed the 5' RACE reads anew with MiXCR; each CDR3 protein has one entry. Of over 250,000 distinct CDR3 sequences in the sample, roughly 15% were seen once. CDR3 length: 15 residues. Germline CDR1 reads SGHAT; CDR2 reads FQNNGV. With V trimmed by 6 bases and J by 7 bases, 6 bases remained unmatched. This chain joins TRBV11-2 and TRBJ1-6, with 10 bases lining up with TRBD1. This TCR was sampled from a man between 18 and 29 years old who had mild COVID-19 (a few samples of this study predate the infection). Cell type and time point are not known. The sample consisted of PBMCs or a T cell subset sorted from them (not recorded which). In DNA form, the CDR3 reads TGTGCCAGCAGGGCGAGGGACAGGGGAAATTCACCCCTCCACTTT. Protein sequence: CASRARDRGNSPLHF.